This T cell receptor (beta chain) emerged from a study of blood T cell repertoires in COVID-19 (dated by TCRdb to 2020 to 2022). Regarding the complete study: Samples covering the acute and convalescent phases of COVID-19 were provided by collaborators in the United States, Italy and Spain. The material from the prospective study consisted of cDNA or gDNA derived from T cells, B-cell-depleted T cells, or PBMCs. Deeply sampled blood TCRbeta repertoires from subjects exposed to, actively infected with, or recovered from COVID-19 were included in the dataset. The repertoires were made available in a free public database intended to serve as a resource for research on the immune response to SARS-CoV-2. Samples came from the ongoing ImmuneRACE study (first 160 participants) plus 1,254 subjects from 6 global collaborators. A de-identified subject ID, COVID-19 status, age in years and sex were almost always included in the sample metadata. Where available, HLA class I and class II types were obtained from metadata supplied by the sample provider rather than from assay-based typing.

About this clone: What this receptor recognizes is not known. Base qualities are missing; no much larger clone stands one base away.

TCRbeta CDR3 regions were amplified from genomic DNA by means of the immunoSEQ Assay, a bias-controlled multiplex PCR. The original methods were these. Nucleated cell counts per sample were estimated from amplification of reference gene primers within the assay. To quantify the absolute abundance of each unique TCRbeta CDR3 rearrangement, sequence reads were collapsed and filtered. For each sample, productive Simpson clonality was calculated by taking the square root of Simpson's diversity index across productive rearrangements. The clones in this table, taken by TCRdb from immuneACCESS, are in-frame only. Not every clone is retained; where verified, under half of the shortfall comes from an unresolved V gene, and the cause of the rest is unknown. That table supplies the V and J calls and clone size; D and trimming were determined from the DNA. The sample table lists about 280,000 clones, over 75% of them with a count of one. The ten largest clonotypes hold about an eighth of the sample.

As encoded in the germline V gene (reference sequence), CDR1 is GTSNPN while CDR2 is SVGIG. The CDR3 sequence holds 14 residues, the cysteine and phenylalanine included. Left in the record is the CDR3 DNA by itself, 42 bases read in frame from the first base. V loses 2 bases at its end and J loses 4 bases; junction bases beyond the gene matches: 3. The full study reports these points: The amount of clinical and demographic metadata varied by source and participant and was provided uncurated.

Collaborating institutions collected whole blood in K2EDTA tubes following their own protocols. For TCRbeta analysis, collaborators shipped samples as frozen whole blood, isolated PBMCs, or DNA extracted from either of those sample types. This chain joins TRBV30 to TRBJ2-3, and TRBD2 matches 10 of the central bases. The sample consisted of peripheral blood. This TCR derives from a human donor in a cohort sampled during active COVID-19. The CDR3 region has the sequence CAWSRSGRADTQYF. The DNA reads as follows: TGTGCCTGGAGTCGGAGCGGGAGGGCAGATACGCAGTATTTT.